This T cell receptor beta chain stems from a study of T cell clonotyping in hematopoietic cell transplantation. The table came from immunoSEQ multiplex PCR; TCRdb's copy has only in-frame clones and leaves some out. The profile shows approximately 16,000 clones, 70% to 90% of them singletons. Per germline, CDR1 MNHNY and CDR2 SVGAGI (reference sequence). This CDR3 has 14 residues. The V gene lost 8 bases and the J gene lost 10 bases, with 24 bases spanning the gap. This sequence was found in a woman aged 40 to 50 in good health. Some clones in this sample may be carry-over from other donors' samples. The V call is TRBV6-6, the J call TRBJ2-7; the D call may be TRBD1 or TRBD2 (7 bases each). The sequencing sample was made of peripheral blood mononuclear cells. The CDR3 DNA is TGTGCCAGCTCCAGGGGGGGCACATTCGACGGTCAGTACTTC. It is translated as CASSRGGTFDGQYF.